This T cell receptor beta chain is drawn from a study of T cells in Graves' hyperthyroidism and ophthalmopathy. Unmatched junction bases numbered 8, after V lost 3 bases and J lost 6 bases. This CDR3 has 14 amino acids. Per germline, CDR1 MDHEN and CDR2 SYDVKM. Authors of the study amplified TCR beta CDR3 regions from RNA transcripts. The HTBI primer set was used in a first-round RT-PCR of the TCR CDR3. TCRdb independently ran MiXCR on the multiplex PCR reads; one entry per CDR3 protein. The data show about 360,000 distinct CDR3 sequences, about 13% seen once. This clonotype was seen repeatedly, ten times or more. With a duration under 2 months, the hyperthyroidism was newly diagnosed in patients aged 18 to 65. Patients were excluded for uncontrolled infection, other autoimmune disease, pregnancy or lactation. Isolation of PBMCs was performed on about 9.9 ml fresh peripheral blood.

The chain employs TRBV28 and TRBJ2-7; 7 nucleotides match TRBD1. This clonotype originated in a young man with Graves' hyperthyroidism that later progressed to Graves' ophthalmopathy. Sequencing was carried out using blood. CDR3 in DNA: TGTGCCAGCAGTTTCGGAGACAGGGTTCGCGAGCAGTACTTC. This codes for CASSFGDRVREQYF.